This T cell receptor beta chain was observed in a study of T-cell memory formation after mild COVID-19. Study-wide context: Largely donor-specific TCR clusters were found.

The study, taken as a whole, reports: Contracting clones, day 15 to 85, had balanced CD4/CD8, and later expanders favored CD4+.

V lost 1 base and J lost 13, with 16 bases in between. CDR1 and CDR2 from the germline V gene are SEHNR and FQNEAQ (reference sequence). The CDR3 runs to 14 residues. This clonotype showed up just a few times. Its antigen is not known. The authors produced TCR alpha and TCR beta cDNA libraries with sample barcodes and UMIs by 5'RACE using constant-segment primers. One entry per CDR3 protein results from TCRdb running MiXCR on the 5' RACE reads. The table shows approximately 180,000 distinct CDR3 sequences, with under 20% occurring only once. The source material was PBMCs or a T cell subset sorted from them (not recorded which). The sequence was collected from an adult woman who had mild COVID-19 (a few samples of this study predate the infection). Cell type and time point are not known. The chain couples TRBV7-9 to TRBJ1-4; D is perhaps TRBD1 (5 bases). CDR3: CASSLGAGQPGLFF. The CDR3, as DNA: TGTGCCAGCAGCTTAGGGGCTGGACAACCGGGACTGTTTTTT.